This entry features one T cell receptor beta chain sequence. Its specific antigen is unknown. Per-base quality was not reported, and no clone a single base away is much larger than it. The junction shows trimming of 5 bases on V and 1 base on J, and the gene matches do not reach 4 bases of it. The germline V gene supplies CDR1 MDHEN and CDR2 SYDVKM. Including the terminal cysteine and phenylalanine, the CDR3 comprises 15 residues. The entry retains the CDR3 DNA only, 45 bases that are in frame from base 1. The CDR3 regions of human TCRbeta chains were analyzed by immunosequencing. The study's processing was this. TCRs in the repertoires were compared against a reference library of SARS-CoV-2-specific TCRs that had been generated with the MIRA antigen-specificity platform. Breadth meant the fraction of unique TCRs that were SARS-CoV-2-associated, whereas depth meant the fraction of total T cells that were SARS-CoV-2-associated. Using the MIRA data, each spike-specific TCR was mapped to the spike region that the TCR reacts to and placed in a CD4 or CD8 class. Log10-transformed breadth and depth values were compared by one-way ANOVA with Sidak's multiple comparisons tests. Entries here come from immuneACCESS through TCRdb and include only in-frame sequences with V and J called. Some clones fail to appear in such tables; in the studies checked, an unresolved V gene covers under half of the shortfall, and the cause of the remainder is unknown. V and J calls and clone size are copied from that table; D and trimming were computed from the DNA. The sample contains 80,000 or so clones, around 89% of them found a single time. The ten largest clonotypes hold over 5.5% of the sample.

Per the publication, the time point label means: baseline before first vaccination. The vaccinee samples were drawn from two UK trials, COV001 and COV002, one of which was a single-blind randomized controlled phase 2/3 trial testing AZD1222 (ChAdOx1 nCoV-19) in healthy adults. For TCRbeta chain sequencing, PBMC samples from trial participants were taken at day 0 and at day 28 after the second dose. This specimen belongs to a study of T cell responses to AZD1222 COVID-19 vaccine (dated by TCRdb to the early 2020s). In the study overall: AZD1222 recipients whose second dose came at about 4 weeks and those whose second dose came at about 12 weeks were combined into one group, since spike-specific TCR depth and breadth did not differ between the two schedules. Enrollment into the trials was organized by age into subgroups of 18-55, 56-69 and 70-plus years, and those subgroups contained about 160, 30 and 59 TCR-sequenced participants, respectively. TCR sequencing covered some 240 trial participants: around 210 given two doses of AZD1222 and approximately 26 given two doses of MenACWY control vaccine. Overall results and qualifications from the work: Only a handful of AZD1222 recipients were SARS-CoV-2 seropositive at baseline, limiting conclusions about previously exposed vaccinees. Reportedly, close to half of the unique spike-specific TCRs recognized epitopes lying outside the regions that are mutated in the B.1.351 and B.1.1.7 variants. Vaccine-associated CD4 TCRs spanned the whole spike protein, with dominant responses in regions 160-218 and 743-854. The 56-69-year group was small, and its depth increase did not reach significance, likely because of low power. Most participants were white British and females outnumbered males, and the authors suggested that clonal diversity may have been underestimated. Because no day 14 peak-response samples were available, repertoires were characterized only after the peak T cell response. A significant rise in spike-specific TCR breadth and depth was observed after two AZD1222 doses relative to day 0 and relative to MenACWY recipients.

This TCR was recovered from an adult in good health. Specimen: peripheral blood, collected on day 0 of AZD1222 vaccination. This receptor chain uses TRBV28 and TRBJ2-2, and 7 junctional nucleotides match TRBD1. The DNA sequence follows: TGTGCCAGCAGTCCGCGGACAGGGAACACCGGGGAGCTGTTTTTT. It is translated as CASSPRTGNTGELFF.